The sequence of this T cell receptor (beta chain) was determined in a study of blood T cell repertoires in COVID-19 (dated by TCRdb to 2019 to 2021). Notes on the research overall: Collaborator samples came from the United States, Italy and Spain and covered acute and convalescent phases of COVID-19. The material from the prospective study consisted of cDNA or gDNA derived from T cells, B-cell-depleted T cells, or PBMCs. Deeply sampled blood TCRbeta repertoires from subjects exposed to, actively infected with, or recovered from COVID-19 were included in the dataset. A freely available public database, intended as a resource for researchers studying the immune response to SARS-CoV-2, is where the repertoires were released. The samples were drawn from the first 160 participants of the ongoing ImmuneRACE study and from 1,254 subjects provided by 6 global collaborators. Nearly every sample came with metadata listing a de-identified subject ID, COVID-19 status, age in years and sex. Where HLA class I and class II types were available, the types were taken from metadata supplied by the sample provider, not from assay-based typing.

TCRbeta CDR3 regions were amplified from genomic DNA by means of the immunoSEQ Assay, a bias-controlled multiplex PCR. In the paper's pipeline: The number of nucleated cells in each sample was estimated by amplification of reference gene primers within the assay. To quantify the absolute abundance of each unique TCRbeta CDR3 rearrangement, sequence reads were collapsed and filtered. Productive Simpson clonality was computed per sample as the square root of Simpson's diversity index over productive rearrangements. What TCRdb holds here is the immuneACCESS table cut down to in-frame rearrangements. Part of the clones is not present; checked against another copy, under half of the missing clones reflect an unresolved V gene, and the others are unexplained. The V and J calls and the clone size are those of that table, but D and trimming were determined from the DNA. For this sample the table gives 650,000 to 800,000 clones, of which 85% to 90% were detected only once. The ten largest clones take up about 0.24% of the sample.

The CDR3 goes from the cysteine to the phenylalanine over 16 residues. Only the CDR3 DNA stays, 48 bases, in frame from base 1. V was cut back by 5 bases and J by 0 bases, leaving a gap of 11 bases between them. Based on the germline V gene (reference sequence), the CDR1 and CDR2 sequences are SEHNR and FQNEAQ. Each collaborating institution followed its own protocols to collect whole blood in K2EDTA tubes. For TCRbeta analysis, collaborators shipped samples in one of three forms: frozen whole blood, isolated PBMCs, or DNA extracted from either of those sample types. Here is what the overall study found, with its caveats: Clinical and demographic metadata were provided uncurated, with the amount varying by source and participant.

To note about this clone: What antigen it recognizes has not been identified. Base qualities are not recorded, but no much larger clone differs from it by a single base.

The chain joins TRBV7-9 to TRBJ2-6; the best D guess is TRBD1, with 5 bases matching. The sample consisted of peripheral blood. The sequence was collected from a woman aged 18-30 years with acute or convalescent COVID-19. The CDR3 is CASSRTGVSGANVLTF. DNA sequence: TGTGCCAGCAGCCGCACAGGAGTCTCTGGGGCCAACGTCCTGACTTTC.